This TCR beta chain was found in a study of blood T cell repertoires in COVID-19. Study-level information: Both acute and convalescent COVID-19 samples were obtained from the United States, Italy and Spain. In each case, the material was cDNA or gDNA derived from T cells, B-cell-depleted T cells, or PBMCs.

V was pared by 0 bases and J by 4 bases, with 18 bases between. The CDR3 runs 17 residues. Germline CDR1 reads SGHDN; CDR2 reads FVKESK. Assay: immunoSEQ multiplex PCR; the TCRdb copy retains only in-frame clones and omits some. The sample records 380,000 or so clones, around 87% being singletons. Study members were between about 18 and 95 years old and lived in about two dozen US regions. Recovered participants had two consecutive negative NP/OP PCR tests, healthcare professional clearance, or symptom resolution. Sequenced input: PBMCs or T cells enriched from blood (not recorded which). The rearrangement uses TRBV14 and TRBJ1-2, with D tentatively TRBD1 (5 bases). The sequence was collected from a man younger than 40 who had recovered from COVID-19. The CDR3 DNA is TGTGCCAGCAGCCAAGATCGCTGGGGCAGCTCTAGCTATGGCTACACCTTC. This translates into CASSQDRWGSSSYGYTF.